Here is one T cell receptor (beta chain) with its context. This sample is drawn from a study of blood T cells in healthy people across ages. V dropped 2 bases and J dropped 4 bases, with 11 bases sitting between them. This CDR3 region has 14 residues. The germline CDR1 and CDR2 sequences are MNHEY and SVGEGT. With a J-beta primer mix and a sample-barcoded 5' primer, a second PCR ran about 7 to 11 cycles. A template-switch adaptor that had 12 random nucleotides put a tag on each cDNA molecule. TCRdb itself ran the 5' RACE reads through MiXCR, one entry per CDR3 protein. The sample yields approximately 800,000 distinct CDR3 sequences, 46% seen once.

The chain is built from TRBV6-2 or TRBV6-3 and TRBJ2-5, with D uncertain. The sequenced material came from blood. The TCR comes from a man of 80 years or more in good health. This CDR3 is CASSYPAVGETQYF. CDR3 sequence (DNA): TGTGCCAGCAGTTACCCCGCGGTAGGAGAGACCCAGTACTTC.